Listed below are T cell receptor beta chains from one sample, sequenced in a study of shared clonotypes between healthy human individuals. TCRdb keeps only in-frame clones here, not all; method: immunoSEQ multiplex PCR. The table has 760,000 or so clones, about 96% seen once; the top ten hold less than 0.25%. Material for sequencing was naive CD8+ T cells sorted from blood. These receptors were taken from a man aged 25 to 40 in good health. The CDR3 runs from the conserved cysteine through the conserved F or W. A D gene is named only where the DNA matches it firmly. The size field is filled for only some rows; it gives once, few, many or a size class.

CDR3aa	CDR3nt	abundance	j_gene	v_gene	d_gene
CASSPPGTGGITGELFF	TGTGCCAGCTCACCACCAGGGACGGGAGGGATCACCGGGGAGCTGTTTTTT	NA	TRBJ2-2	TRBV18	TRBD2
CSVGTGFVGRGYSYEQYF	TGCAGCGTGGGGACAGGGTTCGTCGGGCGGGGCTACTCCTACGAGCAGTACTTC	NA	TRBJ2-7	TRBV29-1	TRBD1
CASSPVGSRNEKLFF	TGTGCCAGCTCACCCGTTGGGTCGAGGAATGAAAAACTGTTTTTT	once	TRBJ1-4	TRBV18	NA
CATRDRVYEQYF	TGTGCCACCCGGGACAGGGTCTACGAGCAGTACTTC	NA	TRBJ2-7	TRBV2	TRBD1
CASSFARNTEAFF	TGTGCCAGCAGTTTCGCACGGAACACTGAAGCTTTCTTT	NA	TRBJ1-1	TRBV27	NA
CASVQVGSYEQYF	TGTGCCAGCGTCCAGGTAGGCTCCTACGAGCAGTACTTC	NA	TRBJ2-7	TRBV2	NA
CASSGGLWETQYF	TGTGCCAGCAGCGGGGGTCTGTGGGAGACCCAGTACTTC	NA	TRBJ2-5	TRBV5-5	NA
CASSERRTSTDTQYF	TGTGCCAGCAGTGAAAGGCGGACTAGCACAGATACGCAGTATTTT	NA	TRBJ2-3	TRBV6-1	NA
CASSAGQTLFTDTQYF	TGTGCCAGTAGTGCGGGACAGACACTCTTCACAGATACGCAGTATTTT	NA	TRBJ2-3	TRBV19	NA
CASSEQGNSGNTIYF	TGTGCCAGCAGCGAACAGGGGAACTCTGGAAACACCATATATTTT	NA	TRBJ1-3	TRBV7-9	TRBD1